A selection of T cell receptor beta chains follows, all from one sample in a study of beta chain features in type 1 diabetes. Measured with immunoSEQ multiplex PCR; TCRdb has only the in-frame clones, and not every one. This table holds some 640,000 clones, about 14% found once. The specimen was naive CD4+ T cells from blood. The origin of the receptors is a man aged 18-30 years with type 1 diabetes. Each CDR3 is given without its conserved first and last residue.

j_call	v_call	cdr3_aa
TRBJ1-6	TRBV14	ASSQESTGVPLH
TRBJ1-1	TRBV7-9	ASSYTGGRTEAF
TRBJ2-7	TRBV4-2	ASSHTSGRAYEQY
TRBJ1-5	TRBV29-1	SVAGTDPGQPQH
TRBJ2-7	TRBV30	AWRGRTGGYEQY
TRBJ1-2	TRBV7-9	ASSLDGFYGYT
TRBJ2-1	TRBV30	AWSTSGSSGSYNEQF
TRBJ1-6	TRBV30	AWSPTLRGSYNSPLH
TRBJ2-5	TRBV2	ASSESWVEETQY
TRBJ2-5	TRBV15	ATSSEGGARETQY
TRBJ2-3	TRBV2	ASSESQSTDTQY
TRBJ1-1	TRBV6-5	ASSYSGGGGEAF
TRBJ1-2	TRBV13	ASSLWRVDYGYT
TRBJ1-3	TRBV10-3	AIAGSGNTIY
TRBJ2-2	TRBV2	ASSQTSGTTGELF
TRBJ2-7	TRBV5-1	ASSLGLAGGQGFYEQY
TRBJ2-5	TRBV19	ASTPTVLQETQY
TRBJ2-7	TRBV29-1	SGRDNSYEQY
TRBJ2-3	TRBV14	ASSQDHGSTDTQY
TRBJ1-5	TRBV7-2	ASSLGGVSQH
TRBJ2-7	TRBV2	ASSESSYEQY
TRBJ1-5	TRBV30	AWSVLIDQPQH
TRBJ1-2	TRBV18	ASSVQEGNYGYT
TRBJ1-1	TRBV28	ASTNPGHEAF
TRBJ2-3	TRBV9	ASSVGTTLTDTQY
TRBJ2-1	TRBV5-1	ASSLSSGRGSYNEQF
TRBJ1-1	TRBV15	ATSEGTGAF
TRBJ1-5	TRBV10-3	AISPTGQGADKPQH
TRBJ2-3	TRBV28	ASSLNRGLSTDTQY
TRBJ2-3	TRBV9	ASSLGGASTDTQY
TRBJ2-1	TRBV30	AWSALAGRAHNEQF
TRBJ2-2	TRBV15	ATSQGNTGELF
TRBJ2-3	TRBV7-9	ASSFGVTQY
TRBJ2-5	TRBV9	ASSDRDQETQY
TRBJ2-3	TRBV30	AWSPGLTDTQY
TRBJ1-5	TRBV7-2	ASSPDQPQH
TRBJ2-7	TRBV2	ASSWTFGDEQY
TRBJ2-7	TRBV7-8	ASSGGTSGRGEQY
TRBJ1-4	TRBV30	AWSLLPRTGKHEKLF
TRBJ1-2	TRBV7-9	ASSHTPGQSIGAYGYT
TRBJ2-7	TRBV7-2	ASSLDFHEQY
TRBJ1-2	TRBV9	ASSEGTGGSYGYT
TRBJ1-2	TRBV30	AWRGGDFT
TRBJ2-1	TRBV14	ASSQLAGAYNEQF
TRBJ2-3	TRBV2	ASSPSGTGDTQY
TRBJ2-7	TRBV30	AWSLTGGSSYEQY
TRBJ1-1	TRBV5-1	ASSLARKLNTEAF
TRBJ2-7	TRBV7-2	ASSLALYEQY
TRBJ1-2	TRBV5-8	ASSLGQGRGYT
TRBJ1-5	TRBV30	AWSGTTGSNQPQH
TRBJ2-7	TRBV25-1	ASSPGGIYEQY
TRBJ2-7	TRBV5-4	ASSTTPAYEQY
TRBJ2-7	TRBV5-4	ASSTPQENQY
TRBJ2-1	TRBV6-5	ASSSSGRMNEQF
TRBJ1-2	TRBV2	ASSGTSLPGYT
TRBJ2-3	TRBV10-3	ATVPLAPSTDTQY
TRBJ1-5	TRBV27	ASSPLGEAGGNQPQH
TRBJ2-3	TRBV27	ASSRTGDTDTQY
TRBJ1-4	TRBV30	AYRWGTEGEKLF
TRBJ2-7	TRBV7-9	ASSLSGGSYEQY